This T cell receptor beta chain originates from a study of shared clonotypes between healthy human individuals. Germline V gene lookup returns CDR1 SGHNT and CDR2 YYREEE (reference sequence). The CDR3 covers 13 residues. Trimming removed 4 bases from V and 1 base from J, with 8 bases in between. Measured with immunoSEQ multiplex PCR; TCRdb has only the in-frame clones, and not every one. This sample yields fewer than 650,000 clones, of which about 79% are seen a single time; 10% to 15% belongs to the top ten. The clonotype was recovered from a woman between 40 and 50 years old in good health. Some clones in this sample may be carry-over from other donors' samples. The chain recombines TRBV5-4 with TRBJ1-2; D remains ambiguous. The sequencing sample was made of PBMCs. The CDR3 region is CASSQYNNYGYTF. The CDR3 DNA sequence: TGTGCCAGCAGCCAGTATAATAACTATGGCTACACCTTC.